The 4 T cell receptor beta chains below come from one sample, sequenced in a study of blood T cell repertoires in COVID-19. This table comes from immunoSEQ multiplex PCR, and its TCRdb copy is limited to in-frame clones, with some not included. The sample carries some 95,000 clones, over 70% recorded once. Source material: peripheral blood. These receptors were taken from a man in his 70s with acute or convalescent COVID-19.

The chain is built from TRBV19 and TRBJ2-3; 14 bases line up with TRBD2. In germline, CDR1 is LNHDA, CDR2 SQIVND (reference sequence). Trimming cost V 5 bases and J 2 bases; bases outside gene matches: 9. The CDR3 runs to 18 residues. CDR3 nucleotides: TGTGCCAGTAGTCTGACTAGCGGGAGGGCCACTGCCACAGATACGCAGTATTTT. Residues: CASSLTSGRATATDTQYF. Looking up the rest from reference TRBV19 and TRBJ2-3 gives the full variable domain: DGGITQSPKYLFRKEGQNVTLSCEQNLNHDAMYWYRQDPGQGLRLIYYSQIVNDFQKGDIAEGYSVSREKKESFPLTVTSAQKNPTAFYLCASSLTSGRATATDTQYFGPGTRLTVL.

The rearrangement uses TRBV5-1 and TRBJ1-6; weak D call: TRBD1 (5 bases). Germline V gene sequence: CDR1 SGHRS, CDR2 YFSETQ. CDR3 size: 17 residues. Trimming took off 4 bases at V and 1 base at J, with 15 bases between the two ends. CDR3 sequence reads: CASSPHSGTSYNSPLHF. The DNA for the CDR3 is TGCGCCAGCAGCCCACACAGCGGGACGTCCTATAATTCACCCCTCCACTTT. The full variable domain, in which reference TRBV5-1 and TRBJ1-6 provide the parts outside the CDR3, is KAGVTQTPRYLIKTRGQQVTLSCSPISGHRSVSWYQQTPGQGLQFLFEYFSETQRNKGNFPGRFSGRQFSNSRSEMNVSTLELGDSALYLCASSPHSGTSYNSPLHFGNGTRLTVT.

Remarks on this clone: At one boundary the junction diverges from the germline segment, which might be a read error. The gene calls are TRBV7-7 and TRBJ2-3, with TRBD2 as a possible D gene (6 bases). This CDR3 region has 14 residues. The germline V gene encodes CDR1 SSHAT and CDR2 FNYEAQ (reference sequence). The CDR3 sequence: CASSQTSYTDTQYF. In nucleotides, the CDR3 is TGTGCTAGCAGCCAAACTAGCTACACAGATACGCAGTATTTT.

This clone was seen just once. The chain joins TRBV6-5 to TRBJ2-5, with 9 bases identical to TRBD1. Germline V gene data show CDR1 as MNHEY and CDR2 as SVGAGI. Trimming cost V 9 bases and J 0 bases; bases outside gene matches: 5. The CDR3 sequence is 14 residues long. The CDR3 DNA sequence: TGTGCCAGTAGACAGGGGGAGTACCAAGAGACCCAGTACTTC. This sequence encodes CASRQGEYQETQYF.